Only a few counts were recorded for the clone carrying this T cell receptor (beta chain). What it binds is unknown. The CDR3 runs 12 residues. CDR1 is SEHNR, CDR2 FQNEAQ, per germline (reference sequence). Trimming took 3 bases from V and 4 from J, leaving 6 bases between them. This record comes from a study of siplizumab effects on memory and regulatory T cells. Findings and caveats of the study: Researchers could not give a naive or memory phenotype to roughly 75-95% of proliferating CD4+ or CD8+ clones. Siplizumab brought about a significant reduction in alloreactive sequences traceable to unstimulated CD4+ memory cells. Only a minor fraction of alloreactive clones mapped to unstimulated subsets.

Clones were sequenced by immunoSEQ multiplex PCR, and TCRdb holds only the in-frame ones, with some missing. The sample records around 68,000 clones, 88% being singletons. The sample comprised Tregs sorted from blood. The clonotype was recovered from a human donor in good health. The chain joins TRBV7-9 to TRBJ1-1, with a possible D match to TRBD1 (5 bases). CDR3 loop: CASSLGPTEAFF. The DNA of the CDR3 is TGTGCCAGCAGCTTGGGACCCACTGAAGCTTTCTTT.